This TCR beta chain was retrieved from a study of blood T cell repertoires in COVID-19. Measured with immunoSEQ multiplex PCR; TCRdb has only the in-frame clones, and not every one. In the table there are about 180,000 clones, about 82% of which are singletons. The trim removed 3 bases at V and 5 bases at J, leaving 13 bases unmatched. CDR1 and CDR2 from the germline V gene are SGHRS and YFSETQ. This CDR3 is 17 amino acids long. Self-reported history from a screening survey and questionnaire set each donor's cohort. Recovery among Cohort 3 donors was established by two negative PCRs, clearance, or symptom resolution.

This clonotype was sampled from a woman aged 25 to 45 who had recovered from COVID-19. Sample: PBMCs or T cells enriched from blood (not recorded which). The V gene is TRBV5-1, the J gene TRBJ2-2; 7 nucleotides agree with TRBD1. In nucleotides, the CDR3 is TGCGCCAGCAGCTCGACCCTCTCAGGGGGTTGGACCGGGGAGCTGTTTTTT. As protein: CASSSTLSGGWTGELFF.